This T cell receptor (beta chain) came from a study of OX40 agonist ivuxolimab in advanced cancers. Study information: Ivuxolimab, an antibody that agonizes OX40 (CD134), was administered to the patients. Six ivuxolimab dose levels, 0.01 to 10 mg/kg, were given intravenously every 2 weeks. Patients with prior anti-PD-1, anti-PD-L1 or anti-CTLA-4 therapy were eligible; about 41% had some.

A note on this clone: Germline is not matched at one junction end, which may reflect a read error. The same CDR3 can be traced to other DNA sequences in this sample.

Sequencing used immunoSEQ multiplex PCR; TCRdb keeps in-frame clones, though not all of them. The sample lists about 73,000 clones, 85% to 90% seen once, with approximately 9.9% in the top ten. The length of the CDR3 is 16 residues. Looked up from germline, CDR1 is SGHVS and CDR2 is FQNEAQ. This sample comprised CD4+ or CD8+ T cells sorted from blood, obtained in a trial of the OX40 agonist ivuxolimab. The rearrangement joins TRBV7-8 to TRBJ1-4; maybe TRBD1 (5 bases). This TCR came from an adult with an advanced solid tumor such as melanoma, head and neck, liver or kidney cancer. CDR3 DNA sequence: TGTGCCAGCAGCTCCCCCCGTGACAGTTGGAATGAAAAGCTGTTTTTT. Residues: CASSSPRDSWNEKLFF. Full variable domain (rest looked up from reference TRBV7-8 and TRBJ1-4): GAGVSQSPRYKVAKRGQDVALRCDPISGHVSLFWYQQALGQGPEFLTYFQNEAQLDKSGLPSDRFFAERPEGSVSTLKIQRTQQEDSAVYLCASSSPRDSWNEKLFFGSGTQLSVL.